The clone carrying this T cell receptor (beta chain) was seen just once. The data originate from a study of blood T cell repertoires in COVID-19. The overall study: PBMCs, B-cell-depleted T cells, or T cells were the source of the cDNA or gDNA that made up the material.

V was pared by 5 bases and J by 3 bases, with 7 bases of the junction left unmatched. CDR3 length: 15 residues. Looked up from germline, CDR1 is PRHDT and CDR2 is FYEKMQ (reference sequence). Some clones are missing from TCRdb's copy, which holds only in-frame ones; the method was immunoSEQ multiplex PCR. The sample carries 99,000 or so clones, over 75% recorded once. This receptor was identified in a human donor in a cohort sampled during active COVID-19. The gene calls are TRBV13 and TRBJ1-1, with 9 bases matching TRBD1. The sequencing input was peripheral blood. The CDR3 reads CASSLRTGAHTEAFF. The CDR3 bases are TGTGCCAGCAGCCTCCGGACAGGGGCCCACACTGAAGCTTTCTTT.